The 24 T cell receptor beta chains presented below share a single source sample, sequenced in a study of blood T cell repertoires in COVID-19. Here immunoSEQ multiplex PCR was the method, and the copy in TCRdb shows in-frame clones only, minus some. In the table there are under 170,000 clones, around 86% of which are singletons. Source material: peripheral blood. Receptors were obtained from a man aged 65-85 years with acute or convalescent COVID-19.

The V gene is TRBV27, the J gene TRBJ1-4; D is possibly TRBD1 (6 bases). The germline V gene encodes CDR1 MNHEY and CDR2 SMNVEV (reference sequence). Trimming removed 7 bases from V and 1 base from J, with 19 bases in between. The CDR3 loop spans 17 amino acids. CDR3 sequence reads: CASIFFRGRGTNEKLFF. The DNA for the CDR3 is TGTGCCAGCATTTTCTTCAGGGGCCGGGGAACTAATGAAAAACTGTTTTTT.

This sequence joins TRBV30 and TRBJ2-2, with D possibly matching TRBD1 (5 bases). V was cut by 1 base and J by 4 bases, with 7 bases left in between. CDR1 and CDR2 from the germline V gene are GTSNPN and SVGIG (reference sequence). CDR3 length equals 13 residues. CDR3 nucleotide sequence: TGTGCCTGGAGTGCCAGGGTCACCGGGGAGCTGTTTTTT. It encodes CAWSARVTGELFF.

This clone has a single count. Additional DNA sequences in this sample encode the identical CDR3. The CDR3 sequence is CASSVGQGQETQYF. CDR3 coding DNA: TGTGCCAGCAGCGTAGGGCAGGGACAAGAGACCCAGTACTTC. The chain is built from TRBV9 and TRBJ2-5, with a tentative D call TRBD1 (5 bases). This CDR3 region has 14 residues. Germline CDR1 and CDR2: SGDLS and YYNGEE. V lost 0 bases to trimming and J lost 2 bases, with 8 bases between them. Together with reference TRBV9 and TRBJ2-5, the CDR3 gives the full variable domain: DSGVTQTPKHLITATGQRVTLRCSPRSGDLSVYWYQQSLDQGLQFLIQYYNGEERAKGNILERFSAQQFPDLHSELNLSSLELGDSALYFCASSVGQGQETQYFGPGTRLLVL.

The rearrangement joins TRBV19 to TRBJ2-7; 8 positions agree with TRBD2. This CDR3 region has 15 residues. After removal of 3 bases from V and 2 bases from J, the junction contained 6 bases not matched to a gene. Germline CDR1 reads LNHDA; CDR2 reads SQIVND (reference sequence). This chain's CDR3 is CASSISAGATYEQYF. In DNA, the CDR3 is TGTGCCAGTAGTATTTCAGCGGGGGCTACCTACGAGCAGTACTTC.

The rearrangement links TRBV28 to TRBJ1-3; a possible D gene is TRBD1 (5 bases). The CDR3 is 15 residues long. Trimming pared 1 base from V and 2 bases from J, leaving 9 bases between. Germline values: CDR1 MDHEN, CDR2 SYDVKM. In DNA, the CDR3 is TGTGCCAGCAGTTTATTGGGGGAGGCTGGAAACACCATATATTTT. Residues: CASSLLGEAGNTIYF.

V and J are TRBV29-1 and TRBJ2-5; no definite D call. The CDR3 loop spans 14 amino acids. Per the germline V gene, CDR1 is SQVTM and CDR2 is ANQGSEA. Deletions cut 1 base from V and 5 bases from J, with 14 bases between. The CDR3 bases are TGCAGCGTTGAAGTCAATGGGCAGGCCGAGACCCAGTACTTC. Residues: CSVEVNGQAETQYF.

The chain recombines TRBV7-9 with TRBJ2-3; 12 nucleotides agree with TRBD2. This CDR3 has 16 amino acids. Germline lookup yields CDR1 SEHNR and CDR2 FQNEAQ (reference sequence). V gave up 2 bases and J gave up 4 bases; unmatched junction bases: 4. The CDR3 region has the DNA TGTGCCAGCAGCTTATTCCTAGCGGGAGGGTCAGATACGCAGTATTTT. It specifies CASSLFLAGGSDTQYF.

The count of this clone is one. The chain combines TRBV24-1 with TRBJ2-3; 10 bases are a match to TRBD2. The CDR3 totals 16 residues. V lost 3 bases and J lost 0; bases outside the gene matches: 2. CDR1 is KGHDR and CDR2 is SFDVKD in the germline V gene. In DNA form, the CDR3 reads TGTGCCACCAGTGATCCTAGCGGGAGTAGCACAGATACGCAGTATTTT. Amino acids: CATSDPSGSSTDTQYF.

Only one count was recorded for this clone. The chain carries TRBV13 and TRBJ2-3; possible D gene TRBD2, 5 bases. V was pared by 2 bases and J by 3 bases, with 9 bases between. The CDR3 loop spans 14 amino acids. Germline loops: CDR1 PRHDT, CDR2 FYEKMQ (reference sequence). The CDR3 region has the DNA TGTGCCAGCAGCTTAAAGAGGGAAACAGATACGCAGTATTTT. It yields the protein CASSLKRETDTQYF.

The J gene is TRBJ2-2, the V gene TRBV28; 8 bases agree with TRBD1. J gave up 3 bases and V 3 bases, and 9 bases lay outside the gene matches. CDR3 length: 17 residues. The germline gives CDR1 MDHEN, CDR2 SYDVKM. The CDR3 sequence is CASSLEQPGGYTGELFF. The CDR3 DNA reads TGTGCCAGCAGTTTGGAACAACCAGGGGGCTACACCGGGGAGCTGTTTTTT. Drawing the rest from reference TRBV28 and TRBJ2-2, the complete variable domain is DVKVTQSSRYLVKRTGEKVFLECVQDMDHENMFWYRQDPGLGLRLIYFSYDVKMKEKGDIPEGYSVSREKKERFSLILESASTNQTSMYLCASSLEQPGGYTGELFFGEGSRLTVL.

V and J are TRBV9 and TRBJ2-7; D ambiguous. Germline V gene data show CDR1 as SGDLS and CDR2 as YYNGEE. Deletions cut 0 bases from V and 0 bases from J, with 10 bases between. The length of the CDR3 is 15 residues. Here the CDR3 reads CASSVGTISSYEQYF. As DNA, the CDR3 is TGTGCCAGCAGCGTAGGTACGATTAGCTCCTACGAGCAGTACTTC.

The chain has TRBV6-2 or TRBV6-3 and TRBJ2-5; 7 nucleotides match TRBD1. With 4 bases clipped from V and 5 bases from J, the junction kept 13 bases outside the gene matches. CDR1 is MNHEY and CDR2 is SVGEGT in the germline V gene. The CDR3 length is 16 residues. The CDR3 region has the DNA TGTGCCAGCAGTTTCCCCATCGACAGGGACGAGGAGACCCAGTACTTC. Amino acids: CASSFPIDRDEETQYF.

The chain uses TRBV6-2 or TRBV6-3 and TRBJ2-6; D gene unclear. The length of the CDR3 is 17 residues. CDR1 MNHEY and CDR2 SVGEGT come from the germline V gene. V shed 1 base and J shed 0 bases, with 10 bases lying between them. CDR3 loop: CASSYLYPSSGANVLTF. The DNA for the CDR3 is TGTGCCAGCAGTTACTTGTACCCTAGCTCTGGGGCCAACGTCCTGACTTTC.

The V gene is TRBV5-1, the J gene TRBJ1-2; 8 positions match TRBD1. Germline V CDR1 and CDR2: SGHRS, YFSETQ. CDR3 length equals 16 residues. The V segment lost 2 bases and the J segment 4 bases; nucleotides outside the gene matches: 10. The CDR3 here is CASSLSGQGRFYGYTF. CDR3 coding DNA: TGCGCCAGCAGCTTATCTGGACAGGGAAGATTCTATGGCTACACCTTC.

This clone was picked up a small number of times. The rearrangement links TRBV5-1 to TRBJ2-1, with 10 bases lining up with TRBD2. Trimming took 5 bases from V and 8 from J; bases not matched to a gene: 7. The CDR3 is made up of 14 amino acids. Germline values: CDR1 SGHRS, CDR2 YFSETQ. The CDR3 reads CASSRSSGSDEQFF. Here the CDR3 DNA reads TGCGCCAGCAGTAGGTCTAGCGGGAGCGATGAGCAGTTCTTC. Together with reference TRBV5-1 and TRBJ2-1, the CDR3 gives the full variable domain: KAGVTQTPRYLIKTRGQQVTLSCSPISGHRSVSWYQQTPGQGLQFLFEYFSETQRNKGNFPGRFSGRQFSNSRSEMNVSTLELGDSALYLCASSRSSGSDEQFFGPGTRLTVL.

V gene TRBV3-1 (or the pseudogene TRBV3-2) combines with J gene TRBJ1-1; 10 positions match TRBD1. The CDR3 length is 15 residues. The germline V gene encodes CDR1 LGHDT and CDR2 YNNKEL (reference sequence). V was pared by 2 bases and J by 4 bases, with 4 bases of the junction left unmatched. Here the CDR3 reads CASSQPTGGGTEAFF. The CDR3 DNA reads TGTGCCAGCAGCCAACCGACAGGGGGCGGCACTGAAGCTTTCTTT.

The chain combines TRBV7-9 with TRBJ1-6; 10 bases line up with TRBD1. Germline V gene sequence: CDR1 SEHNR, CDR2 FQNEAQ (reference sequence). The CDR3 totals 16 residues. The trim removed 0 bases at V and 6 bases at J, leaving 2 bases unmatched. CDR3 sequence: CASSLAGQGINSPLHF. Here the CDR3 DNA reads TGTGCCAGCAGCTTAGCGGGACAGGGGATTAATTCACCCCTCCACTTT.

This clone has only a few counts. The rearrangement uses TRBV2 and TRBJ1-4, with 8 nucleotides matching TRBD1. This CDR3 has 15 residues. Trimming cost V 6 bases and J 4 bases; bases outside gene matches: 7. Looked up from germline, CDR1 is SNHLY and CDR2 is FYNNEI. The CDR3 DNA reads TGTGCCAGCAGGGCAGGGACAGGCCGTAATGAAAAACTGTTTTTT. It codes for CASRAGTGRNEKLFF.

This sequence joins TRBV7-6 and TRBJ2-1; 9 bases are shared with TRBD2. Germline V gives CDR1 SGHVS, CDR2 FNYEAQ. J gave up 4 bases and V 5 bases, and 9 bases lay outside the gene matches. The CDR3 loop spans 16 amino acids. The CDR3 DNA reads TGTGCCAGCAGCGCAGATAGCGGGAGATCTTACAATGAGCAGTTCTTC. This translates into CASSADSGRSYNEQFF.

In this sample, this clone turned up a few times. CDR3 protein: CASSQDLYPTSGNYEQYF. DNA for the CDR3: TGTGCCAGCAGCCAAGATCTCTACCCCACTAGCGGGAACTACGAGCAGTACTTC. This chain uses TRBV14 with TRBJ2-7; 10 bases are shared with TRBD2. V trimming: 0 bases; J trimming: 3 bases; junction bases outside the gene matches: 11. This CDR3 spans 18 amino acids. Germline CDR1 reads SGHDN; CDR2 reads FVKESK.

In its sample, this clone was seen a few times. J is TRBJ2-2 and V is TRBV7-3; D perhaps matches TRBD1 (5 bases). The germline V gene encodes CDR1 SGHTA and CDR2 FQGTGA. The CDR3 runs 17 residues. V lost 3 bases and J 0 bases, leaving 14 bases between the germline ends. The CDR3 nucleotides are TGTGCCAGCAGCTTGAAGCCTAGGGGTGCGAACACCGGGGAGCTGTTTTTT. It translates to CASSLKPRGANTGELFF.

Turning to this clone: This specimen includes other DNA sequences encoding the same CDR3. CDR3 DNA: TGTGCCAGCAGCGTAGGGACTAGCGGGAGCTCCTACAATGAGCAGTTCTTC. Encoded protein: CASSVGTSGSSYNEQFF. The V call is TRBV9, the J call TRBJ2-1; 13 bases map to TRBD2. CDR1 and CDR2 (germline): SGDLS, YYNGEE. The CDR3 spans 17 residues. Germline trimming cut 0 bases from V and 0 bases from J; bases unmatched to any gene: 0. Using reference TRBV9 and TRBJ2-1 for the parts outside the CDR3, the full variable domain is DSGVTQTPKHLITATGQRVTLRCSPRSGDLSVYWYQQSLDQGLQFLIQYYNGEERAKGNILERFSAQQFPDLHSELNLSSLELGDSALYFCASSVGTSGSSYNEQFFGPGTRLTVL.

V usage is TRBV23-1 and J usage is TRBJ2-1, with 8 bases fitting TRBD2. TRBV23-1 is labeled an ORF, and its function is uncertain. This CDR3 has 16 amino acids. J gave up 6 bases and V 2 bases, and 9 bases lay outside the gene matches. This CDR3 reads CASSQLTSEGFNEQFF. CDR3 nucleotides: TGCGCCAGCAGTCAACTGACTAGCGAGGGGTTCAATGAGCAGTTCTTC.

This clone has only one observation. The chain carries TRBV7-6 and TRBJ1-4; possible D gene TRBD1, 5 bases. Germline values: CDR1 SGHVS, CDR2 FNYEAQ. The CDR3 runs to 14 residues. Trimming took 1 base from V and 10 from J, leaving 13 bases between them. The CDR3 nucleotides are TGTGCCAGCAGCTTAGAACAGGCACAAGGAAAACTGTTTTTT. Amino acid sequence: CASSLEQAQGKLFF.